What follows describes a single T cell receptor (beta chain). Its antigen is not yet known. Base qualities are not at hand, and no much larger clone is one base apart. The sample belongs to a study of Ad26.COV2.S vaccination and SARS-CoV-2 variants (TCRdb year 2021). Broadly, across the study: Donors in the vaccine arm were drawn from COV1001, a phase I-IIa trial of Ad26.COV2.S in healthy adults that was multicentre, randomized, double-blind and placebo-controlled. Ad26.COV2.S was administered intramuscularly at a dose of 5x10^10 or 1x10^11 viral particles, either as one shot or as two shots given 56 days apart. TCRbeta repertoire sequencing served as the tool for gauging how specific and how broad the SARS-CoV-2-reactive T cell receptors were following Ad26.COV2.S vaccination. A total of around 32 samples were included in the TCR-sequenced set, comprising 19 Ad26.COV2.S vaccine recipients, 5 placebo recipients and 8 SARS-CoV-2 convalescent individuals. Investigators did not know the trial group allocation while performing experiments and assessing outcomes. Trial participants were randomized into five groups of five: low-dose or high-dose Ad26.COV2.S given once or twice, or placebo on both occasions.

TCRbeta CDR3 regions were sequenced with the immunoSEQ Assay. After extraction, genomic DNA underwent amplification by bias-controlled multiplex PCR, followed by high-throughput sequencing. The paper's processing steps were these. To quantify the absolute abundance of every unique TCRbeta CDR3 region, sequences were collapsed and filtered. T cell fraction was estimated by normalizing TCRbeta template counts to usable DNA, with usable DNA measured through amplification of reference genes found in all nucleated cells. Repertoire TCRs were annotated as SARS-CoV-2-specific when V gene, CDR3 amino acid sequence and J gene were exactly matched to a known reactive TCR set. The reference SARS-CoV-2 TCR set was obtained from MIRA and was filtered for enrichment in COVID-19-positive ImmuneCODE repertoires, whereby public or cross-reactive TCRs were removed. Drawing on the MIRA antigens, annotated TCRs were analysed further at the level of specific ORF or position within ORF. Breadth was defined as annotated unique rearrangements over total unique productive rearrangements; depth was the summed frequency of those rearrangements. TCR breadth was compared between groups using two-sided Wilcoxon rank-sum tests. TCRdb carries this immuneACCESS record with in-frame sequences only. Its versions omit some clonotypes, under half of them owing to an unresolved V gene in the studies checked, with the rest unexplained. V, J and clone size were drawn from that table, and D and trimming were deduced from the DNA. The sample table lists around 320,000 clones, around four fifths of them with a count of one. The ten largest make up approximately 2.2% of the sample.

The V end loses 5 bases and the J end loses 1 base, and a stretch of 13 bases separates them. The CDR3 contains 14 residues, cysteine and phenylalanine counted. The CDR3 DNA has 42 bases and is translated from base 1. The germline V gene (reference sequence) provides CDR1 GTSNPN and CDR2 SVGIG. The treatment or condition tag for this specimen amounts to: some 20 received Ad26.COV2.S at low or high dose, single or two shots; 5 received placebo; per-sample allocation not given. Repertoires of vaccine and placebo recipients were sequenced from samples taken on day 63 after the first injection. In Cohort 1b, about 27 adults aged 18-55 years were enrolled at a single site in Boston, USA, between 29 July and 7 August 2020. Ad26.COV2.S consisted of a replication-incompetent adenovirus type 26 vector by which a prefusion-stabilized SARS-CoV-2 spike protein from the original Wuhan strain was expressed. Points the paper makes about the study in general: It was noted by the authors that total T cell responses may have been underestimated by the TCR breadth and depth analyses. Comparing responses between vaccine doses or regimens was not something the study was powered to do. Vaccine and placebo recipients had comparable non-spike TCR breadth, which fits with the vaccine containing only spike. After vaccination, substantial breadth of spike-specific CD8+ and CD4+ T cell responses was reported. Higher spike-specific TCR breadth was observed in Ad26.COV2.S recipients than in placebo recipients (P = 0.0014).

The sample in question was peripheral blood, obtained in a trial of Ad26.COV2.S vaccine versus placebo. The rearrangement combines TRBV30 with TRBJ2-3, with an unclear D gene assignment. The clonotype originates from a person aged 18-65 years who received the Ad26.COV2.S COVID-19 vaccine or a placebo. CDR3 reads: CAWGCKAGTDTQYF. The sequenced DNA: TGTGCCTGGGGCTGTAAGGCGGGCACAGATACGCAGTATTTT.